This paragraph reports one T cell receptor (beta chain). Its antigen is still unknown. The ends were cut back, 4 bases at V and 1 base at J, with 13 bases in the middle. Germline CDR1 and CDR2: SQVTM and ANQGSEA. The CDR3 loop spans 14 amino acids. The data were taken from a study of PD-1 blockade in mismatch repair-deficient tumors. The repertoire was sequenced with immunoSEQ multiplex PCR; TCRdb's copy has only in-frame clones and lacks some. The sample consists of approximately 25,000 clones, 75% to 85% of them appearing once. Notes on the study in general: Tumor-resident clones, often absent from pretreatment blood, expanded after pembrolizumab and then contracted.

The J gene is TRBJ1-1, the V gene TRBV29-1; weak D call: TRBD1 (5 bases). The sequences come from peripheral blood, collected 12 weeks after starting pembrolizumab. The clonotype originates from an adult with mismatch repair-deficient cancer. The CDR3 nucleotides are TGCAGCGTTGTTGTCCAGGGAGGGAACACTGAAGCTTTCTTT. Protein: CSVVVQGGNTEAFF. Filled out from reference TRBV29-1 and TRBJ1-1, the complete variable domain reads SAVISQKPSRDICQRGTSLTIQCQVDSQVTMMFWYRQQPGQSLTLIATANQGSEATYESGFVIDKFPISRPNLTFSTLTVSNMSPEDSSIYLCSVVVQGGNTEAFFGQGTRLTVV.